This record looks at one TCR beta chain sequence and its context. Antigen unknown. This record belongs to a study of glioma-infiltrating T cells. Overall study findings and caveats: Very few CDR3 sequences were shared between tissue and blood. Non-neoplastic patients had below-expected tissue-blood divergence, while all gliomas exceeded expectation.

Amplification of TCR alpha and beta CDR3 regions from RNA used iRepertoire nested multiplex PCR. Input was 100-400 ng of tissue mRNA or PBMC total RNA. TCRdb recomputed calls from the multiplex PCR reads with MiXCR, one row per CDR3 protein. The table includes 3,400 or so distinct CDR3 sequences, 35% to 45% detected once. Sequenced material: glioma tissue, nonneoplastic brain tissue, or PBMCs (not recorded which). The TCR sequence derives from a human donor with low-grade glioma or glioblastoma, undergoing nonglioma brain surgery, or in good health (not recorded which).

The CDR3 nucleotides are TGCAGTGCTAGAGTTAGGACAGTCAATGAGCTGTTTTTT. Translation: CSARVRTVNELFF. The chain uses TRBV20-1 and TRBJ2-2; D possibly corresponds to TRBD1 (6 bases). The CDR3 runs to 13 residues. Germline assignment: CDR1 DFQATT and CDR2 SNEGSKA (reference sequence). V was shortened by 1 base and J by 11 bases, with 14 bases between the two germline ends.